This entry lists 8 T cell receptor beta chains sequenced from one sample in a study of early T cells in non-severe SARS-CoV-2 infection (dated by TCRdb to the early 2020s). The library was prepared using 5' RACE. These reads were obtained on a NextSeq 500. The public reads were reprocessed in TCRdb via fastp at Q25 and MiXCR, keeping in-frame beta chains. Duplicate CDR3 protein sequences are folded into a single record with the most common DNA and genes. The table for this sample lists approximately 50,000 distinct CDR3 sequences; 8% to 13% of them were counted only once. Approximately 13% of the sample rests with the top ten. Material: whole blood. The receptors were sampled from an adult who was a healthcare worker with PCR-confirmed SARS-CoV-2 infection or an uninfected control (not recorded which).

The chain couples TRBV2 to TRBJ2-7, with TRBD2 identical over 7 bases. The germline V gene encodes CDR1 SNHLY and CDR2 FYNNEI. The CDR3 has 11 residues. V shed 8 bases and J 6 bases; nucleotides not matched to a gene: 4. CDR3 protein: CASQGGREQYF. Written as DNA, the CDR3 is TGTGCCAGCCAGGGAGGGCGCGAGCAGTACTTC.

This clonotype has ten or more counts. The chain has TRBV20-1 and TRBJ2-1; D is unclear. Germline CDR1 and CDR2: DFQATT and SNEGSKA (reference sequence). The CDR3 is 14 amino acids. Between the trimmed V and J ends, which lost 4 bases and 8 bases, there was a span of 18 bases. The CDR3 region is CSAKAGGPRDEQFF. CDR3 coding DNA: TGCAGTGCTAAAGCTGGCGGACCACGGGATGAGCAGTTCTTC.

The sample holds a few counts of this clonotype. The genes are TRBV6-5 and TRBJ2-1; D may correspond to TRBD1 or TRBD2 (5 bases each). In germline, CDR1 is MNHEY, CDR2 SVGAGI. V gave up 6 bases and J gave up 12 bases, with 18 bases separating them. The CDR3 loop spans 13 amino acids. CDR3 amino acids: CASSPGVGLTQFF. The CDR3 DNA sequence: TGTGCCAGCAGCCCCGGGGTGGGGCTAACGCAGTTCTTC.

The chain employs TRBV10-2 and TRBJ2-3; TRBD2 is a possible D gene (5 bases). Germline V lookup: CDR1 WSHSY, CDR2 SAAADI. V dropped 8 bases and J dropped 2 bases, with 11 bases sitting between them. The CDR3 length is 13 residues. The DNA for the CDR3 is TGCGCCAGCGGAGAGGGCCCCACAGATACGCAGTATTTT. Protein: CASGEGPTDTQYF.

This clonotype was seen a few times. V usage is TRBV5-4 and J usage is TRBJ1-1; no definite D call. This CDR3 has 14 amino acids. Per the germline V gene, CDR1 is SGHNT and CDR2 is YYREEE (reference sequence). V lost 3 bases and J 7 bases, leaving 16 bases between the germline ends. The CDR3 DNA follows: TGTGCCAGCAGCTCTCCCATCGCTGGCCTTGAAGCTTTCTTT. Its translation: CASSSPIAGLEAFF. Full variable domain (missing parts from reference TRBV5-4 and TRBJ1-1): ETGVTQSPTHLIKTRGQQVTLRCSSQSGHNTVSWYQQALGQGPQFIFQYYREEENGRGNFPPRFSGLQFPNYSSELNVNALELDDSALYLCASSSPIAGLEAFFGQGTRLTVV.

CDR3: CASSGMTSGNGPQYF. CDR3 nucleotide sequence: TGCGCCAGCAGCGGTATGACTAGCGGGAACGGGCCCCAGTACTTC. The chain uses TRBV5-1 and TRBJ2-5, with 11 bases matching TRBD2. CDR3 length: 15 residues. V shed 4 bases, J shed 9 bases, and the junction held 11 bases outside the gene matches. Germline V gene data show CDR1 as SGHRS and CDR2 as YFSETQ.

This clonotype has just a few counts. The J gene is TRBJ2-5, the V gene TRBV7-8; 12 positions match TRBD2. The CDR3 totals 16 residues. The germline gives CDR1 SGHVS, CDR2 FQNEAQ. Trimming cost V 4 bases and J 6 bases; bases outside gene matches: 9. The CDR3: CASSSPSGGAGKTQYF. The CDR3 DNA follows: TGTGCCAGCAGCTCTCCTAGCGGGGGGGCCGGGAAGACCCAGTACTTC.

This clonotype was recorded a few times. The chain couples TRBV20-1 to TRBJ2-7; 9 positions agree with TRBD2. V trimming: 5 bases; J trimming: 3 bases; junction bases outside the gene matches: 23. CDR3 length equals 19 residues. Germline V gene data show CDR1 as DFQATT and CDR2 as SNEGSKA (reference sequence). The CDR3 DNA reads TGCAGTGCTGAGAAAACACCCGTCGGACTAGCGTTCGATATCTACGAGCAGTACTTC. Protein sequence: CSAEKTPVGLAFDIYEQYF.